These T cell receptor beta chains were read from a single sample in a study of cytomegalovirus exposure and HLA in healthy donors. Assay: immunoSEQ multiplex PCR; the TCRdb copy retains only in-frame clones and omits some. Of about 150,000 clones listed, 82% were seen once; the top ten hold about 5.2%. The sequenced sample was PBMCs. These receptors all stem from a man younger than 45 in good health and CMV-seropositive. Both conserved end residues are part of each CDR3. A D gene is named only where the DNA matches it firmly. Some rows have no size entry. The others give once, few or many, or a class for an expanded clone.

>.|12|TRBV29-1|TRBJ2-4|.
CSVGGLKNIQYF
TGCAGCGTTGGCGGGCTCAAAAACATTCAGTACTTC
>.|18|TRBV4-1|TRBJ2-5|TRBD2
CASSQDRATGGPQQTQYF
TGCGCCAGCAGCCAAGATCGCGCGACGGGGGGGCCTCAGCAGACCCAGTACTTC
>.|13|TRBV2|TRBJ2-3|.
CASSVSWTDTQYF
TGTGCCAGCAGTGTTAGTTGGACAGATACGCAGTATTTT
>.|15|TRBV5-4|TRBJ2-7|.
CASSLAYGGLYEQYF
TGTGCCAGCAGCTTGGCCTACGGGGGGCTCTACGAGCAGTACTTC
>.|17|TRBV5-6|TRBJ1-5|TRBD1
CASSSGTGGRQNQPQHF
TGTGCCAGCAGCTCGGGGACAGGGGGCCGCCAGAATCAGCCCCAGCATTTT
>.|17|TRBV4-1|TRBJ2-7|.
CASSQVFGRWNSYEQYF
TGCGCCAGCAGCCAAGTCTTCGGCAGGTGGAATTCCTACGAGCAGTACTTC
>.|17|TRBV15|TRBJ2-1|TRBD2
CATSRGGGGATYNEQFF
TGTGCCACCAGCAGGGGTGGCGGGGGGGCAACCTACAATGAGCAGTTCTTC
>.|12|TRBV30|TRBJ2-1|.
CAWTLTRNEQFF
TGTGCCTGGACCCTAACTAGGAACGAGCAGTTCTTC
>.|15|TRBV2|TRBJ2-5|TRBD1
CASSEAQGAGETQYF
TGTGCCAGCAGTGAGGCACAGGGGGCGGGTGAGACCCAGTACTTC
>.|11|TRBV7-9|TRBJ2-1|.
CASSAQGPEFF
TGTGCCAGCAGCGCCCAGGGGCCTGAGTTCTTC
>.|14|TRBV11-2|TRBJ1-1|.
CASSPGSPNTEAFF
TGTGCCAGCAGCCCGGGGAGCCCGAACACTGAAGCTTTCTTT
>.|13|TRBV7-2|TRBJ1-1|.
CASSERRGTEAFF
TGTGCCAGCAGCGAGAGGCGGGGGACTGAAGCTTTCTTT
>once|17|TRBV19|TRBJ2-6|TRBD1
CASSKGQGISGANVLTF
TGTGCCAGTAGTAAGGGACAGGGTATCTCTGGGGCCAACGTCCTGACTTTC
>.|16|TRBV5-1|TRBJ1-1|TRBD1
CASSPNSRGFGTEAFF
TGCGCCAGCAGCCCGAATTCCAGGGGGTTTGGCACTGAAGCTTTCTTT
>.|13|TRBV27|TRBJ2-7|.
CASSLLSGYEQYF
TGTGCCAGCAGTTTATTGTCGGGGTACGAGCAGTACTTC
>once|13|TRBV30|TRBJ2-2|TRBD1
CAWSTRGTGELFF
TGTGCCTGGAGTACCAGGGGGACCGGGGAGCTGTTTTTT
>.|17|TRBV19|TRBJ1-5|.
CASSVPARDIFNQPQHF
TGTGCCAGTAGTGTACCCGCCCGGGACATCTTTAATCAGCCCCAGCATTTT
>.|15|TRBV11-2|TRBJ2-6|.
CASSTQGTGANVLTF
TGTGCCAGCAGTACCCAGGGGACTGGGGCCAACGTCCTGACTTTC
>.|15|TRBV9|TRBJ1-1|.
CASSVGGTPNTEAFF
TGTGCCAGCAGCGTAGGAGGGACTCCGAACACTGAAGCTTTCTTT
>.|13|TRBV5-4|TRBJ2-3|.
CASSFLGTDTQYF
TGTGCCAGCAGCTTTTTAGGCACAGATACGCAGTATTTT
>.|16|TRBV2|TRBJ2-1|.
CASRYGQSPSYNEQFF
TGTGCCAGCAGGTATGGACAGAGCCCCTCCTACAATGAGCAGTTCTTC
>.|14|TRBV5-4|TRBJ2-5|TRBD1
CASSLQGLGETQYF
TGTGCCAGCAGCTTACAGGGGCTAGGAGAGACCCAGTACTTC
>once|12|TRBV5-4|TRBJ2-3|.
CASSKTGDTQYF
TGTGCCAGCTCGAAGACTGGAGATACGCAGTATTTT
>.|15|TRBV30|TRBJ2-3|TRBD2
CAWSMGLVSTDTQYF
TGTGCCTGGAGTATGGGACTAGTATCCACAGATACGCAGTATTTT
>.|14|TRBV6-5|TRBJ2-5|TRBD1
CASSPTLTGGNQYF
TGTGCCAGCAGCCCGACCTTAACAGGGGGCAATCAGTACTTC
>once|14|TRBV7-2|TRBJ1-1|.
CASSLALGVTEAFF
TGTGCCAGCAGCTTAGCCCTCGGGGTAACTGAAGCTTTCTTT
>.|16|TRBV19|TRBJ2-1|.
CAIVWEVSGSSNEQFF
TGTGCCATTGTATGGGAGGTTAGCGGTTCCTCCAATGAGCAGTTCTTC
>few|11|TRBV2|TRBJ1-2|.
CASSDDYGYTF
TGTGCCAGCAGTGACGACTATGGCTACACCTTC
>.|14|TRBV29-1|TRBJ2-7|TRBD1
CSVWDLTGGYEQYF
TGCAGCGTTTGGGATCTGACAGGGGGTTACGAGCAGTACTTC
>medium-sized|17|TRBV7-2|TRBJ2-7|TRBD2
CASSPSRGLGPSYEQYF
TGTGCCAGCAGCCCCAGTCGGGGACTAGGGCCTTCCTACGAGCAGTACTTC
>.|16|TRBV27|TRBJ2-2|TRBD2
CASSSPAGVGTGELFF
TGTGCCAGCAGTTCGCCAGCGGGAGTAGGTACCGGGGAGCTGTTTTTT
>.|14|TRBV5-1|TRBJ1-3|TRBD1
CASSLGTGGTPLRF
TGCGCCAGCAGCTTGGGAACAGGGGGCACTCCCCTACGTTTT
>once|15|TRBV4-1|TRBJ1-6|.
CASTLVLTEDSPLHF
TGCGCCAGCACCCTGGTCCTTACGGAGGATTCACCCCTCCACTTT